This TCR beta chain was obtained from a study of blood T cell repertoires in COVID-19. Per the authors' pipeline: Estimation of nucleated cell counts relied on the amplification of reference gene primers. This table comes from immunoSEQ multiplex PCR, and its TCRdb copy is limited to in-frame clones, with some not included. D and trimming were read from the DNA, whereas the V and J calls and clone size are those reported in that table. The data show almost 500,000 clones, approximately 86% seen once. The V gene's germline CDR1 is MGHRA and CDR2 YSYEKL. The length of the CDR3 is 14 residues. The V gene end was trimmed by 5 bases and the J gene end by 1 base; junction bases not matched to a gene: 2.

The sequence derives from a woman aged 60 to 75 who had recovered from COVID-19. The sequencing sample was made of PBMCs or T cells enriched from blood (not recorded which). The chain couples TRBV4-1 to TRBJ2-3; 8 bases are shared with TRBD2. The CDR3 sequence: CASSKAGGTDTQYF. The CDR3 nucleotides are TGCGCCAGCAGCAAAGCGGGGGGCACAGATACGCAGTATTTT.